Given below is one T cell receptor beta chain in context. Its antigen is unknown. This sample stems from a study of T cells after posttransplantation cyclophosphamide. Findings and caveats of the study: Blood and skin or GI T cell repertoires showed limited TRB overlap. Donor-recipient repertoire similarity was low at 1-2 months, rising over year one.

Germline trimming cut 5 bases from V and 4 bases from J; bases unmatched to any gene: 18. CDR1 is SGHNT and CDR2 is YENEEA in the germline V gene. The CDR3 extends over 18 amino acids. Libraries were prepared by immunoSEQ multiplex PCR; TCRdb keeps only in-frame clonotypes and omits some of them. The data contain about 66,000 clones, 90% to 95% of them singletons. The gene calls are TRBV11-3 and TRBJ1-2; TRBD1 matches at 8 bases. This clonotype originated in a woman younger than 45 in good health and a related stem cell transplant donor. The material sequenced was PBMCs. In nucleotides, the CDR3 is TGTGCCAGCAGCGTAGGTGGCGATGACAGGGGAGACGGCTATGGCTACACCTTC. Its protein is CASSVGGDDRGDGYGYTF.